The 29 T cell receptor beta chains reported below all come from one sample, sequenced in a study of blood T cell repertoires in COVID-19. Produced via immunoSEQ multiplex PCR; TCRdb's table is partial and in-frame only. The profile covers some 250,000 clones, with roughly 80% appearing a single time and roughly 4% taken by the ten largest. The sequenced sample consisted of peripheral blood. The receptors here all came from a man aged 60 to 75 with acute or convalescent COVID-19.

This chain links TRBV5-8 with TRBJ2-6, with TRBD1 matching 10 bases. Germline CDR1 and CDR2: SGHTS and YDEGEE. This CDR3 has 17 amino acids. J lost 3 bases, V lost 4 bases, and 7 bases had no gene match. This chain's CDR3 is CASSPRTGGFGANVLTF. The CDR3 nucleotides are TGTGCCAGCAGCCCACGGACAGGGGGTTTTGGGGCCAACGTCCTGACTTTC. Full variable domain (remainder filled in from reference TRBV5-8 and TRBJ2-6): EAGVTQSPTHLIKTRGQQATLRCSPISGHTSVYWYQQALGLGLQFLLWYDEGEERNRGNFPPRFSGRQFPNYSSELNVNALELEDSALYLCASSPRTGGFGANVLTFGAGSRLTVL.

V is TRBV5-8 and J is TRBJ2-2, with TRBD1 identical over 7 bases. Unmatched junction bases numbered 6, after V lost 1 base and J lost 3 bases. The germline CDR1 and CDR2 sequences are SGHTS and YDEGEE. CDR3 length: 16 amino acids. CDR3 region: CASSLHRGSYTGELFF. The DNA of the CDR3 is TGTGCCAGCAGCTTGCACAGGGGTAGTTACACCGGGGAGCTGTTTTTT.

As DNA, the CDR3 is TGTGCCAGCAGCCAAGGAAGTAGCGGGGCCCCCGGCCCCTTCGAGCAGTACTTC. Its translation: CASSQGSSGAPGPFEQYF. The J gene is TRBJ2-7, the V gene TRBV4-2; 8 bases are shared with TRBD2. The V gene's germline CDR1 is LGHNA and CDR2 YNFKEQ. After removal of 1 base from V and 6 bases from J, the junction contained 17 bases not matched to a gene. CDR3 size: 18 residues.

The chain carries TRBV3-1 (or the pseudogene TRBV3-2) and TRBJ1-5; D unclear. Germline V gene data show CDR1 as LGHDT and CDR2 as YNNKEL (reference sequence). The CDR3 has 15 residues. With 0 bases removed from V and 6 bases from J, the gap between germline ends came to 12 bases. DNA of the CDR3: TGTGCCAGCAGCCAAGACGCGGGGTCCGGTCAGCCCCAGCATTTT. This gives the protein CASSQDAGSGQPQHF.

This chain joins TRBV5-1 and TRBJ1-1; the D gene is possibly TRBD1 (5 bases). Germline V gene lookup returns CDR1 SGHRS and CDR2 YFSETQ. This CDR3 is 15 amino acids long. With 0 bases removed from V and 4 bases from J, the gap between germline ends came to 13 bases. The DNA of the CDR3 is TGCGCCAGCAGCTTGGGCCAGGGAGGAAGCACTGAAGCTTTCTTT. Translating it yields CASSLGQGGSTEAFF.

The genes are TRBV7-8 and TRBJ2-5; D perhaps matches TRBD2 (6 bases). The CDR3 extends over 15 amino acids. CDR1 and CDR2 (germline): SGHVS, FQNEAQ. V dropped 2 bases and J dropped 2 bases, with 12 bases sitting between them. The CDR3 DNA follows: TGTGCCAGCAGCTTAAGGGCGGGAAAGCAAGAGACCCAGTACTTC. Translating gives CASSLRAGKQETQYF.

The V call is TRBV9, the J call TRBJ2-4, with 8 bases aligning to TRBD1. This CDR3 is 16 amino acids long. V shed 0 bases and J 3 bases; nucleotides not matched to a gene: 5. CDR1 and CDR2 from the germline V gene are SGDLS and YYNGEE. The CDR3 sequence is CASSVGAGGVKNIQYF. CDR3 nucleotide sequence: TGTGCCAGCAGCGTAGGGGCAGGGGGCGTCAAAAACATTCAGTACTTC.

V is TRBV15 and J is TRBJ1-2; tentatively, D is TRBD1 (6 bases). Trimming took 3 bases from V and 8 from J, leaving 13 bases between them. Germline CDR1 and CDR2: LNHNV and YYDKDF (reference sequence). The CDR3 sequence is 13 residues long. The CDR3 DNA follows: TGTGCCACCAGCAGCCGACAGGAATTCGGCTACACCTTC. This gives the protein CATSSRQEFGYTF.

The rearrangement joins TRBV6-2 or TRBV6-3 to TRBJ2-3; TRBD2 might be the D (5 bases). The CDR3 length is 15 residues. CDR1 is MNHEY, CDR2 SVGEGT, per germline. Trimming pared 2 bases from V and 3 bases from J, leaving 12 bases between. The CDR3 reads CASSYDSALTDTQYF. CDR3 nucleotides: TGTGCCAGCAGTTACGATAGCGCTTTGACAGATACGCAGTATTTT.

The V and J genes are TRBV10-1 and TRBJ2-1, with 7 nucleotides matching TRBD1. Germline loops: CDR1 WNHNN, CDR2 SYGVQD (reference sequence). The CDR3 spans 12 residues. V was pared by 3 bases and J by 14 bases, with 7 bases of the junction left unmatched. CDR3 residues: CASSEAGTAEFF. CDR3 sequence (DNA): TGCGCCAGCAGTGAAGCTGGGACAGCGGAGTTCTTC.

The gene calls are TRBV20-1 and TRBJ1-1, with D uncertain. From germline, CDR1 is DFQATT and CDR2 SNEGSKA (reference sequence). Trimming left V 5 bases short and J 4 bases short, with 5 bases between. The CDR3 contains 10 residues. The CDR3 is CSAARTEAFF. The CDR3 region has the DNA TGCAGTGCTGCGCGCACTGAAGCTTTCTTT.

The CDR3 spells CASSQGQGPFF. CDR3 in DNA: TGTGCCAGCAGTCAAGGACAGGGTCCTTTCTTT. The chain combines TRBV12-3 or TRBV12-4 with TRBJ1-1; 8 positions agree with TRBD1. CDR3 length equals 11 residues. Germline trimming cut 5 bases from V and 12 bases from J; bases unmatched to any gene: 5.

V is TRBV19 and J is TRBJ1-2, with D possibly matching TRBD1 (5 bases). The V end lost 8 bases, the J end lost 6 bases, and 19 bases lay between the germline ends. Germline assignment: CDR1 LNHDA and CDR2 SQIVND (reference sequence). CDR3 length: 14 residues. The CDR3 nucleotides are TGTGCCAGTTCGACGGAGGGACTAAGGCATGGCTACACCTTC. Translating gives CASSTEGLRHGYTF.

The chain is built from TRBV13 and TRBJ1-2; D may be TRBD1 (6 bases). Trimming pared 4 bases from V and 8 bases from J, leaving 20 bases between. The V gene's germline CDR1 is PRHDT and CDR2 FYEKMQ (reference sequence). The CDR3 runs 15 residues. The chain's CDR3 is CASSSRNRVFEGYTF. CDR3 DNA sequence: TGTGCCAGCAGCTCCCGAAACAGGGTTTTTGAAGGCTACACCTTC.

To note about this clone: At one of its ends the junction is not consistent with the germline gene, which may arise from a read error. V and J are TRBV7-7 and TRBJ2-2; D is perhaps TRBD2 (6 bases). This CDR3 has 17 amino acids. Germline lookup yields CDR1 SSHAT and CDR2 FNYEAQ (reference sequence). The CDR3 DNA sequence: TGTGCTAGCAGCCTAGATTCATACGGGGGAAACACCGGGGAGCTGTTTTTT. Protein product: CASSLDSYGGNTGELFF.

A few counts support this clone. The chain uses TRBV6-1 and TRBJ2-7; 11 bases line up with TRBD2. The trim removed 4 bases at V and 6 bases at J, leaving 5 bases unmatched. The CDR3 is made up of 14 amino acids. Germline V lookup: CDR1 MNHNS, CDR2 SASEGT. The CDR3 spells CASSAGTSGVEQYF. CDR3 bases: TGTGCCAGCAGTGCGGGGACTAGCGGAGTCGAGCAGTACTTC.

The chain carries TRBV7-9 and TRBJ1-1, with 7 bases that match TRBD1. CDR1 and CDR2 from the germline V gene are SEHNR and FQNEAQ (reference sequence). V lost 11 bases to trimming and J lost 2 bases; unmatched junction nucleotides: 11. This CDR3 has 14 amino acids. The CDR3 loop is CAGLDRAGNTEAFF. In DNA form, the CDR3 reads TGTGCCGGATTAGACAGGGCGGGAAACACTGAAGCTTTCTTT.

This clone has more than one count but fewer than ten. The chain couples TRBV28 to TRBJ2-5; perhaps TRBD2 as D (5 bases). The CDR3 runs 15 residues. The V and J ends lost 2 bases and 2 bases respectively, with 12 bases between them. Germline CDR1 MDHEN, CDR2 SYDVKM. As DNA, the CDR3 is TGTGCCAGCAGTTTAAGTGGACTTATTCAAGAGACCCAGTACTTC. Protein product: CASSLSGLIQETQYF.

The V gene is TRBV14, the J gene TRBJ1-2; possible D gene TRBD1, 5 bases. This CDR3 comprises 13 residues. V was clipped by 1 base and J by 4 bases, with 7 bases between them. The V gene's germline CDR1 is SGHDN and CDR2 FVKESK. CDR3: CASSQGGVYGYTF. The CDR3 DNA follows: TGTGCCAGCAGCCAAGGGGGGGTCTATGGCTACACCTTC.

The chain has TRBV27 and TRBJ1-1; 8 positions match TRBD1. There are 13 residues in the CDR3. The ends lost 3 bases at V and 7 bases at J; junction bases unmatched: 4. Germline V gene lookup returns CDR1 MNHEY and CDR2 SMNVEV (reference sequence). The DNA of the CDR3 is TGTGCCAGCAGTTTGACAGGGGAGGGTGAAGCTTTCTTT. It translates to CASSLTGEGEAFF.

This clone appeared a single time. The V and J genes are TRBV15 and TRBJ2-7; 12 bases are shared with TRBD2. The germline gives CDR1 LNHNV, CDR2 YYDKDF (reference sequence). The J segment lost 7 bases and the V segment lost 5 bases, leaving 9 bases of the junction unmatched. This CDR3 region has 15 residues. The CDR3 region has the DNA TGTGCCACCAGCCGAAGACTAGCGGGAGCCCTTGAGCAGTACTTC. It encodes CATSRRLAGALEQYF.

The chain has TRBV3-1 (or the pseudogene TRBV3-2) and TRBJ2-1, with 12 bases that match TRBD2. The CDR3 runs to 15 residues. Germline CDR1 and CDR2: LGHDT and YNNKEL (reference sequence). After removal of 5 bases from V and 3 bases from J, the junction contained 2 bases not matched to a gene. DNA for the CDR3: TGTGCCAGCAGCGCGACTAGCGGGGGCTACAATGAGCAGTTCTTC. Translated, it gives CASSATSGGYNEQFF.

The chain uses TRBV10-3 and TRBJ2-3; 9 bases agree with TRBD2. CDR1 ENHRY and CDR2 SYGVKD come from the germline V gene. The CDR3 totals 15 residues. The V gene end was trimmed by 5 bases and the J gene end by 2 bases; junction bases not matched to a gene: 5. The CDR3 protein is CAISYSGSSTDTQYF. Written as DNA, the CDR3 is TGTGCCATCAGTTATAGCGGGAGTTCCACAGATACGCAGTATTTT.

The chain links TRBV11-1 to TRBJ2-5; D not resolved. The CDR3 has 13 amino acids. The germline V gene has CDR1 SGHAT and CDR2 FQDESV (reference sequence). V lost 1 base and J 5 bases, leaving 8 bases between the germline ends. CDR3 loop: CASSLGVRETQYF. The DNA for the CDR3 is TGTGCCAGCAGCTTAGGAGTGAGGGAGACCCAGTACTTC. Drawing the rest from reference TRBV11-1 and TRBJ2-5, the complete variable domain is EAEVAQSPRYKITEKSQAVAFWCDPISGHATLYWYRQILGQGPELLVQFQDESVVDDSQLPKDRFSAERLKGVDSTLKIQPAELGDSAMYLCASSLGVRETQYFGPGTRLLVL.

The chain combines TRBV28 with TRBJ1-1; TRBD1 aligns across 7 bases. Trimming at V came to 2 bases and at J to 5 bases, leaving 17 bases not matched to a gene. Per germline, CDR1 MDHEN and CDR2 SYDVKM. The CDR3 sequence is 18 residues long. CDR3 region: CASSLGKGSDRPPTEAFF. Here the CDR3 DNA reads TGTGCCAGCAGTTTAGGGAAGGGCTCGGACAGGCCCCCAACTGAAGCTTTCTTT.

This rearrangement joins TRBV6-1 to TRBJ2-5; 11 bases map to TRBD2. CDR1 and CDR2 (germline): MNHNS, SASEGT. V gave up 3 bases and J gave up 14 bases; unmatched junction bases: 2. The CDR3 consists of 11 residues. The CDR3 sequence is CASSDLAGGYF. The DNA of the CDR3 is TGTGCCAGCAGTGATCTAGCGGGGGGCTACTTC.

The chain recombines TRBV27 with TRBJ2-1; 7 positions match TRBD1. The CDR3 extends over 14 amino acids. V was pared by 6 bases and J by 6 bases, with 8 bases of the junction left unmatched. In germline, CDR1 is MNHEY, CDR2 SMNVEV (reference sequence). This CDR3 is CASRGQEGRNEQFF. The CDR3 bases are TGTGCCAGCAGAGGACAGGAAGGTCGCAATGAGCAGTTCTTC.

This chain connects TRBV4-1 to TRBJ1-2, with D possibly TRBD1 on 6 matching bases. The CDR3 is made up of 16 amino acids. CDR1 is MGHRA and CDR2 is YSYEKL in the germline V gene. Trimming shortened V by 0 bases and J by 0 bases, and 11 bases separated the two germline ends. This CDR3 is CASSQETGETNYGYTF. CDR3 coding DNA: TGCGCCAGCAGCCAAGAGACAGGAGAGACTAACTATGGCTACACCTTC.

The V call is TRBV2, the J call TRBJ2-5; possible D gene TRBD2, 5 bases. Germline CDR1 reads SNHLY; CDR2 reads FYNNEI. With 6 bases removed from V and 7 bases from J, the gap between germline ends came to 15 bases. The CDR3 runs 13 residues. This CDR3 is CASRSRGLGTQYF. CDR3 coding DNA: TGTGCCAGCAGAAGCCGAGGACTGGGGACCCAGTACTTC.